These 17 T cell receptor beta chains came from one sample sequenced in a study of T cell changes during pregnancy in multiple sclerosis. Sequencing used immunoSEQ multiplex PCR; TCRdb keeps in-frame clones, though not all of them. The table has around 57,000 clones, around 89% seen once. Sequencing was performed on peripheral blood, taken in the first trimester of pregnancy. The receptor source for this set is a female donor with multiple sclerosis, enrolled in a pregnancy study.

CDR3 bases: TGTGCCATCAGTTCTACAGGTATTAACTATGGCTACACCTTC. Encoded protein: CAISSTGINYGYTF. V and J are TRBV10-3 and TRBJ1-2, with TRBD1 as a possible D gene (5 bases). The CDR3 loop spans 14 amino acids. Germline-derived CDR1 and CDR2 are ENHRY and SYGVKD. V was cut by 5 bases and J by 1 base, with 11 bases left in between.

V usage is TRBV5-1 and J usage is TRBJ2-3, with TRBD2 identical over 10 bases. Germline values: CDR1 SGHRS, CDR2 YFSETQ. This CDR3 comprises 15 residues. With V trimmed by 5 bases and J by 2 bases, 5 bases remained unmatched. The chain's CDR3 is CASRYGLAATDTQYF. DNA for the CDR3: TGCGCCAGCAGGTATGGACTAGCGGCCACAGATACGCAGTATTTT. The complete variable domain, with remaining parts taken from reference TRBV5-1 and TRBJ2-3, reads KAGVTQTPRYLIKTRGQQVTLSCSPISGHRSVSWYQQTPGQGLQFLFEYFSETQRNKGNFPGRFSGRQFSNSRSEMNVSTLELGDSALYLCASRYGLAATDTQYFGPGTRLTVL.

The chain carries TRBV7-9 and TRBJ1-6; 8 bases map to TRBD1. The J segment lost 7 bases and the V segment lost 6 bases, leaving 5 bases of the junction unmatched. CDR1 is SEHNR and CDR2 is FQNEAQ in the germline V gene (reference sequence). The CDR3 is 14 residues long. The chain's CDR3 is CASSYDRGNSPLHF. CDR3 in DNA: TGTGCCAGCAGTTATGACAGGGGCAATTCACCCCTCCACTTT.

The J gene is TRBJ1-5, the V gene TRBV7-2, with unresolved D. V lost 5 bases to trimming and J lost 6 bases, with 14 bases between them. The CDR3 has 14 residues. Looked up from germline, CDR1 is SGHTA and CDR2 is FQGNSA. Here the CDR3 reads CASSERAGFQPQHF. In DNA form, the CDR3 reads TGTGCCAGCAGCGAAAGAGCAGGATTTCAGCCCCAGCATTTT.

The DNA of the CDR3 is TGTGCCAGTAGGCTGGGCGGGCAGCCCCAGCATTTT. Its translation is CASRLGGQPQHF. The V and J genes are TRBV19 and TRBJ1-5; D remains unclear. Germline values: CDR1 LNHDA, CDR2 SQIVND (reference sequence). Trimming pared 6 bases from V and 7 bases from J, leaving 10 bases between. The length of the CDR3 is 12 residues.

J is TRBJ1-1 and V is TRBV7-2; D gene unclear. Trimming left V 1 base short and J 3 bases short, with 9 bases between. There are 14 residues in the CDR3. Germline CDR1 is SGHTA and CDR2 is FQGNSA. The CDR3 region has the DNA TGTGCCAGCAGCTTAGTACTGGGCTACACTGAAGCTTTCTTT. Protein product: CASSLVLGYTEAFF.

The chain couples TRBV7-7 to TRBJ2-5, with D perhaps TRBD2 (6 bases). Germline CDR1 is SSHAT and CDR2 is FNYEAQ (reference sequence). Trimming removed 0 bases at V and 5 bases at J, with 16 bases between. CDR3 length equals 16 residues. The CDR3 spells CASSLAPGLIWETQYF. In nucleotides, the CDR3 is TGTGCCAGCAGCTTAGCTCCGGGACTGATATGGGAGACCCAGTACTTC.

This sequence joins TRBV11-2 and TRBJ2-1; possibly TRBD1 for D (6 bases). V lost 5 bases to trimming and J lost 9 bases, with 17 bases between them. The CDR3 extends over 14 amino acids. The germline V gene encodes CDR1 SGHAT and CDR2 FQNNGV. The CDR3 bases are TGTGCCAGCAGCCCGCAGGGGTCCCTCGGTGAGCAGTTCTTC. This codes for CASSPQGSLGEQFF.

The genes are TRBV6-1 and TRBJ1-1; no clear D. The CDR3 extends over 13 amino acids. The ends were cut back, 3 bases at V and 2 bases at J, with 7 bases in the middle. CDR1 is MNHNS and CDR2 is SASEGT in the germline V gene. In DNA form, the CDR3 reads TGTGCCAGCAGTGATGAGCGAAACACTGAAGCTTTCTTT. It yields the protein CASSDERNTEAFF.

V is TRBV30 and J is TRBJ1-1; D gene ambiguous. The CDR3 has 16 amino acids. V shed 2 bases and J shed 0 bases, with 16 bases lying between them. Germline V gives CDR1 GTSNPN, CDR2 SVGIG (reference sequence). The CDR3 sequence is CAWSTPRRSMNTEAFF. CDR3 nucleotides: TGTGCCTGGAGTACCCCTAGGCGCTCTATGAACACTGAAGCTTTCTTT.

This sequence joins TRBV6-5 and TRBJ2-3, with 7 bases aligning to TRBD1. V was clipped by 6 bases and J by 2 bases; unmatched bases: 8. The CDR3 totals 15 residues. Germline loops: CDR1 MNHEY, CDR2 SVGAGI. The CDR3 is CASRGWDRSTDTQYF. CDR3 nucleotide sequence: TGTGCCAGCAGGGGTTGGGACAGATCCACAGATACGCAGTATTTT.

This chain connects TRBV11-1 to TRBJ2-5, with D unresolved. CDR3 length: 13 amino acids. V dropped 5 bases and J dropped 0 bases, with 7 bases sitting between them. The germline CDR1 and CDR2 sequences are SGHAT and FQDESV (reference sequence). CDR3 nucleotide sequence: TGTGCCAGCAGCCTCAGGTACCAAGAGACCCAGTACTTC. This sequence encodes CASSLRYQETQYF. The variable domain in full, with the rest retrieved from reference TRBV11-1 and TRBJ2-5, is EAEVAQSPRYKITEKSQAVAFWCDPISGHATLYWYRQILGQGPELLVQFQDESVVDDSQLPKDRFSAERLKGVDSTLKIQPAELGDSAMYLCASSLRYQETQYFGPGTRLLVL.

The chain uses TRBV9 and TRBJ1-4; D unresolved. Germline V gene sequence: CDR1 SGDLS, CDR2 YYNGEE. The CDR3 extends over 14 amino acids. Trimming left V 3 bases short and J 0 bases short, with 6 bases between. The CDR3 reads CASSATATNEKLFF. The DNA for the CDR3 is TGTGCCAGCAGCGCGACTGCAACTAATGAAAAACTGTTTTTT. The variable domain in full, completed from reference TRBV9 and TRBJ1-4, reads DSGVTQTPKHLITATGQRVTLRCSPRSGDLSVYWYQQSLDQGLQFLIQYYNGEERAKGNILERFSAQQFPDLHSELNLSSLELGDSALYFCASSATATNEKLFFGSGTQLSVL.

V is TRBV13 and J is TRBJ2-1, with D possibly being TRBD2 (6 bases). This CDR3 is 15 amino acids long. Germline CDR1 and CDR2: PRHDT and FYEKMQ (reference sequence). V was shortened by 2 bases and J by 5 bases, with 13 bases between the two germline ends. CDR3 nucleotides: TGTGCCAGCAGCTTACTTCGGCGGGAAGACAATGAGCAGTTCTTC. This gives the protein CASSLLRREDNEQFF.

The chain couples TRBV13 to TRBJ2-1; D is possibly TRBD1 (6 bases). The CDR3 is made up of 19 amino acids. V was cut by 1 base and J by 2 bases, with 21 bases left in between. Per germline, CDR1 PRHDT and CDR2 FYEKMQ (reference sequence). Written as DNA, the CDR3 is TGTGCCAGCAGCTTAGAAGTTGGGGGCGGGCTCCATCCCTACAATGAGCAGTTCTTC. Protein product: CASSLEVGGGLHPYNEQFF.

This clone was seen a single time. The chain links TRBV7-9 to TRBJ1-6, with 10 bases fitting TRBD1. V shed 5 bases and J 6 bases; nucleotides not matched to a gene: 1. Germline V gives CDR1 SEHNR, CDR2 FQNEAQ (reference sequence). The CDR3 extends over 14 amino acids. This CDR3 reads CASSDRGLNSPLHF. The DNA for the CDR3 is TGTGCCAGCAGCGACAGGGGGCTTAATTCACCCCTCCACTTT.

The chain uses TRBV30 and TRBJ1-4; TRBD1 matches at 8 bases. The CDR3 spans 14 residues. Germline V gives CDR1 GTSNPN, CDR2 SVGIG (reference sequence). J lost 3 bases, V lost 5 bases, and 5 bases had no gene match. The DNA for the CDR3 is TGTGCCTGGGATCAGGGGGCATCTAATGAAAAACTGTTTTTT. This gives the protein CAWDQGASNEKLFF. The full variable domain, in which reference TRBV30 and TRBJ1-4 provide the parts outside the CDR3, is SQTIHQWPATLVQPVGSPLSLECTVEGTSNPNLYWYRQAAGRGLQLLFYSVGIGQISSEVPQNLSASRPQDRQFILSSKKLLLSDSGFYLCAWDQGASNEKLFFGSGTQLSVL.